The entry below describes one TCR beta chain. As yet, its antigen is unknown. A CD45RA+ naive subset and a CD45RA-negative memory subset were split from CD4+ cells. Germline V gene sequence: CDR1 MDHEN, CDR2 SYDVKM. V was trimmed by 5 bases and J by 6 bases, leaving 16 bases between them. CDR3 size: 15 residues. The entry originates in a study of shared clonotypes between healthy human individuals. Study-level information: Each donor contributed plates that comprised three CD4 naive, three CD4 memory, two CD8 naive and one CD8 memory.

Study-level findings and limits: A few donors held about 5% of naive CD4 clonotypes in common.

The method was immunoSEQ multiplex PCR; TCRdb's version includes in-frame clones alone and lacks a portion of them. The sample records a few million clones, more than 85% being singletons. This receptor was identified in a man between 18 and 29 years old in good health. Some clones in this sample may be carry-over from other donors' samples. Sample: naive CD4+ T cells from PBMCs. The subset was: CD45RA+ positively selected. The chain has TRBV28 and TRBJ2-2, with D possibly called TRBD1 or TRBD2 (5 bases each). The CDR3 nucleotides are TGTGCCAGCAGTCGAGGAGGCAGGGCGGCCGGGGAGCTGTTTTTT. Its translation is CASSRGGRAAGELFF.